A single sample is the source of the 32 T cell receptor beta chains below, sequenced in a study of shared clonotypes between healthy human individuals. Here immunoSEQ multiplex PCR was the method, and the copy in TCRdb shows in-frame clones only, minus some. The table lists over a million clones, around 76% of them singletons. The specimen was memory CD4+ T cells sorted from blood. The subset: CD45RA-negative fraction. These receptors came from a man younger than 35 in good health.

The V gene is TRBV9, the J gene TRBJ2-3, with D possibly TRBD2 on 7 matching bases. This CDR3 region has 17 residues. The germline V gene encodes CDR1 SGDLS and CDR2 YYNGEE. The V gene lost 4 bases and the J gene lost 2 bases, with 20 bases spanning the gap. DNA of the CDR3: TGTGCCAGCAGCCCATGGGGGGGGCAGGTTTCCACAGATACGCAGTATTTT. Amino acids: CASSPWGGQVSTDTQYF.

The chain is built from TRBV11-2 and TRBJ2-1, with 7 nucleotides matching TRBD2. Looked up from germline, CDR1 is SGHAT and CDR2 is FQNNGV. The CDR3 length is 14 residues. Trimming took 0 bases from V and 8 from J; bases not matched to a gene: 4. The CDR3 here is CASSLDAGVHEQFF. DNA for the CDR3: TGTGCCAGCAGCTTAGACGCGGGGGTCCATGAGCAGTTCTTC.

This clone was counted a few times. The V call is TRBV5-6, the J call TRBJ2-7, with D tentatively TRBD1 or TRBD2 (7 bases each). This CDR3 region has 15 residues. The V gene lost 5 bases and the J gene lost 4 bases, with 19 bases spanning the gap. Germline V gene data show CDR1 as SGHDT and CDR2 as YYEEEE. The CDR3 loop is CASSYSGTAGYEQYF. DNA of the CDR3: TGTGCCAGCAGTTACTCCGGGACAGCGGGGTACGAGCAGTACTTC.

This chain joins TRBV11-3 and TRBJ2-7; 7 bases are shared with TRBD1. The CDR3 covers 17 residues. CDR1 SGHNT and CDR2 YENEEA come from the germline V gene. With V trimmed by 5 bases and J by 5 bases, 18 bases remained unmatched. CDR3 bases: TGTGCCAGCAGCCCAAGCCTACGACAGGGTAAGGTCCACGAGCAGTACTTC. This translates into CASSPSLRQGKVHEQYF.

The CDR3 region has the DNA TGTGCCAGCAGCTCAAACAGGGGGTTTCAAGAGACCCAGTACTTC. As protein: CASSSNRGFQETQYF. The chain combines TRBV7-2 with TRBJ2-5, with TRBD1 matching 8 bases. This CDR3 contains 15 residues. V lost 4 bases to trimming and J lost 2 bases; unmatched junction nucleotides: 6. Germline values: CDR1 SGHTA, CDR2 FQGNSA.

This chain links TRBV6-5 with TRBJ1-3; the D gene is possibly TRBD1 (6 bases). The germline V gene encodes CDR1 MNHEY and CDR2 SVGAGI. Deletions cut 8 bases from V and 3 bases from J, with 14 bases between. The CDR3 extends over 14 amino acids. The CDR3 DNA follows: TGTGCCAGCCAGTGGGGGGCTAGTGGAAACACCATATATTTT. Its protein product is CASQWGASGNTIYF.

CDR3 loop: CASSRPGPKQETQYF. The CDR3 DNA reads as TGTGCCAGCAGTCGACCGGGACCCAAACAAGAGACCCAGTACTTC. The chain recombines TRBV5-6 with TRBJ2-5; D is perhaps TRBD1 or TRBD2 (5 bases each). Germline V CDR1 and CDR2: SGHDT, YYEEEE. This CDR3 spans 15 amino acids. Trimming took off 5 bases at V and 2 bases at J, with 16 bases between the two ends.

This clone showed up just once. The chain links TRBV7-2 to TRBJ2-5; TRBD1 aligns across 9 bases. The CDR3 length is 16 residues. With 3 bases clipped from V and 5 bases from J, the junction kept 10 bases outside the gene matches. CDR1 is SGHTA, CDR2 FQGNSA, per germline. CDR3 amino acids: CASSFTGQGSTETQYF. In DNA form, the CDR3 reads TGTGCCAGCAGCTTCACCGGACAGGGGTCAACCGAGACCCAGTACTTC.

This rearrangement joins TRBV19 to TRBJ1-5; a weak D match, TRBD1 (6 bases). The length of the CDR3 is 15 residues. Between the trimmed V and J ends, which lost 6 bases and 5 bases, there was a span of 17 bases. Looked up from germline, CDR1 is LNHDA and CDR2 is SQIVND (reference sequence). The CDR3 coding sequence is TGTGCCAGTAGCTCCCCAGGGGTGCCTCATCAGCCCCAGCATTTT. This encodes CASSSPGVPHQPQHF.

The chain is built from TRBV11-3 and TRBJ2-5; D is perhaps TRBD1 (5 bases). This CDR3 has 17 amino acids. The germline V gene has CDR1 SGHNT and CDR2 YENEEA. V was shortened by 5 bases and J by 2 bases, with 21 bases between the two germline ends. CDR3 loop: CASSATRAGSGQETQYF. CDR3 nucleotides: TGTGCCAGCAGCGCGACTCGGGCAGGGTCAGGGCAAGAGACCCAGTACTTC.

The table lists this clone with a count of one. The chain is built from TRBV19 and TRBJ1-3, with D possibly matching TRBD1 (6 bases). CDR1 LNHDA and CDR2 SQIVND come from the germline V gene (reference sequence). CDR3 length: 15 residues. V was trimmed by 6 bases and J by 0 bases, leaving 12 bases between them. The CDR3 nucleotides read TGTGCCAGTAGGGACAGTTCCGCCTCTGGAAACACCATATATTTT. Translating gives CASRDSSASGNTIYF.

This clone showed up just once. The rearrangement uses TRBV5-1 and TRBJ1-1; D unresolved. V dropped 0 bases and J dropped 1 base, with 10 bases sitting between them. CDR3 size: 15 residues. The germline CDR1 and CDR2 sequences are SGHRS and YFSETQ. The CDR3 DNA follows: TGCGCCAGCAGCTTGGAAGGAGGTAAGAACACTGAAGCTTTCTTT. Translation gives CASSLEGGKNTEAFF.

V usage is TRBV6-1 and J usage is TRBJ2-3; 11 nucleotides agree with TRBD2. This CDR3 region has 15 residues. CDR1 is MNHNS and CDR2 is SASEGT in the germline V gene. V shed 4 bases and J 4 bases; nucleotides not matched to a gene: 4. The CDR3 DNA follows: TGTGCCAGCAGTGGACTAGCGGGGCCAGCAGATACGCAGTATTTT. Its translation is CASSGLAGPADTQYF.

The chain combines TRBV6-1 with TRBJ2-3, with D unresolved. From germline, CDR1 is MNHNS and CDR2 SASEGT. The CDR3 contains 15 residues. V was clipped by 1 base and J by 1 base, with 9 bases between them. The CDR3 DNA sequence: TGTGCCAGCAGTGAAGAGACTCTTGGCACAGATACGCAGTATTTT. This translates into CASSEETLGTDTQYF.

This clone was seen a handful of times. The rearrangement uses TRBV6-4 and TRBJ1-1, with 9 bases fitting TRBD1. V gave up 6 bases and J gave up 5 bases; unmatched junction bases: 10. Looked up from germline, CDR1 is MRHNA and CDR2 is SNTAGT. The CDR3 is made up of 15 amino acids. The CDR3 DNA reads as TGTGCCAGCAGACAGGAGGGACAGGGCTCGACTGAAGCTTTCTTT. It is translated as CASRQEGQGSTEAFF.

As for this clone: This same CDR3 is encoded by further DNA sequences in the sample. This sequence joins TRBV5-6 and TRBJ2-3; 9 nucleotides match TRBD1. Losses at the gene ends were 4 bases for V and 3 bases for J; bases not matched to a gene: 9. The CDR3 is 16 residues long. Germline assignment: CDR1 SGHDT and CDR2 YYEEEE. This CDR3 reads CASSPDRGGGTDTQYF. CDR3 coding DNA: TGTGCCAGCAGCCCAGACAGGGGGGGCGGAACAGATACGCAGTATTTT.

This clone was seen just once. The V and J genes are TRBV14 and TRBJ2-3, with D hard to call. The CDR3 loop spans 16 amino acids. Trimming removed 3 bases from V and 6 bases from J, with 19 bases in between. Germline values: CDR1 SGHDN, CDR2 FVKESK. The CDR3 sequence: CASSQVVDWPADTQYF. CDR3 sequence (DNA): TGTGCCAGCAGCCAGGTCGTGGATTGGCCTGCGGATACGCAGTATTTT. The full variable domain, its missing parts supplied by reference TRBV14 and TRBJ2-3, is EAGVTQFPSHSVIEKGQTVTLRCDPISGHDNLYWYRRVMGKEIKFLLHFVKESKQDESGMPNNRFLAERTGGTYSTLKVQPAELEDSGVYFCASSQVVDWPADTQYFGPGTRLTVL.

The chain recombines TRBV29-1 with TRBJ2-6; 8 nucleotides line up with TRBD1. Germline V gives CDR1 SQVTM, CDR2 ANQGSEA. V shed 0 bases and J 0 bases; nucleotides not matched to a gene: 7. The CDR3 consists of 18 residues. The CDR3 DNA follows: TGCAGCGTTGAAGATCGGGGGACAGGTGTCTCTGGGGCCAACGTCCTGACTTTC. The encoded protein is CSVEDRGTGVSGANVLTF.

V and J are TRBV9 and TRBJ2-1, with TRBD2 identical over 8 bases. CDR3 length: 17 residues. Germline CDR1 reads SGDLS; CDR2 reads YYNGEE. J lost 4 bases, V lost 4 bases, and 13 bases had no gene match. The CDR3 DNA follows: TGTGCCAGCAGCAAAAACCCCGGGGGGGCGGGATACAATGAGCAGTTCTTC. Its translation is CASSKNPGGAGYNEQFF.

The chain links TRBV7-6 to TRBJ2-4, with 14 bases that match TRBD2. Germline V gives CDR1 SGHVS, CDR2 FNYEAQ. The CDR3 covers 20 residues. The V segment lost 5 bases and the J segment 7 bases; nucleotides outside the gene matches: 19. The CDR3 nucleotides are TGTGCCAGCAGCCTCCACGCCTCCACGGGACTAGCGGGAGATGGGAACATTCAGTACTTC. It codes for CASSLHASTGLAGDGNIQYF. The entire variable domain, with the rest obtained from reference TRBV7-6 and TRBJ2-4, is as follows: GAGVSQSPRYKVTKRGQDVALRCDPISGHVSLYWYRQALGQGPEFLTYFNYEAQQDKSGLPNDRFSAERPEGSISTLTIQRTEQRDSAMYRCASSLHASTGLAGDGNIQYFGAGTRLSVL.

This clone was seen only a few times. The CDR3: CASSFEGAGYEQYF. As DNA, the CDR3 is TGTGCCAGCAGCTTTGAGGGAGCAGGCTACGAGCAGTACTTC. The chain couples TRBV7-2 to TRBJ2-7; possibly TRBD2 for D (5 bases). The length of the CDR3 is 14 residues. Trimming removed 3 bases from V and 3 bases from J, with 12 bases in between. Germline-derived CDR1 and CDR2 are SGHTA and FQGNSA.

The chain joins TRBV10-3 to TRBJ1-2; D is possibly TRBD1 (6 bases). V lost 6 bases and J 8 bases, leaving 16 bases between the germline ends. This CDR3 contains 13 residues. From germline, CDR1 is ENHRY and CDR2 SYGVKD. CDR3 DNA: TGTGCCATCAGGGACAGCGGAGGGGAAGGCTACACCTTC. Translating gives CAIRDSGGEGYTF.

This chain connects TRBV7-2 to TRBJ2-3; 7 bases align to TRBD1. The J segment lost 2 bases and the V segment lost 6 bases, leaving 8 bases of the junction unmatched. Germline CDR1 and CDR2: SGHTA and FQGNSA. CDR3 size: 15 residues. The chain's CDR3 is CASSRDSRNTDTQYF. The DNA of the CDR3 is TGTGCCAGCAGTAGGGACAGCCGCAACACAGATACGCAGTATTTT.

This chain joins TRBV7-9 and TRBJ1-1, with unresolved D. Trimming removed 2 bases at V and 8 bases at J, with 3 bases between. CDR1 is SEHNR, CDR2 FQNEAQ, per germline (reference sequence). This CDR3 comprises 10 residues. In DNA form, the CDR3 reads TGTGCCAGCAGCTTATTGGAAGCTTTCTTT. It encodes CASSLLEAFF. The complete variable domain, with remaining parts taken from reference TRBV7-9 and TRBJ1-1, reads DTGVSQNPRHKITKRGQNVTFRCDPISEHNRLYWYRQTLGQGPEFLTYFQNEAQLEKSRLLSDRFSAERPKGSFSTLEIQRTEQGDSAMYLCASSLLEAFFGQGTRLTVV.

This clone appeared a few times. This chain connects TRBV5-1 to TRBJ2-7, with TRBD2 identical over 9 bases. Germline lookup yields CDR1 SGHRS and CDR2 YFSETQ. This CDR3 has 15 residues. J was trimmed by 5 bases and V by 5 bases; bases with no gene match: 11. The CDR3 nucleotides read TGCGCCAGCAGGCCCCGGACTAGCGTGTTCAACGAGCAGTACTTC. Amino acids: CASRPRTSVFNEQYF. Based on the CDR3 plus reference TRBV5-1 and TRBJ2-7, the full variable domain is KAGVTQTPRYLIKTRGQQVTLSCSPISGHRSVSWYQQTPGQGLQFLFEYFSETQRNKGNFPGRFSGRQFSNSRSEMNVSTLELGDSALYLCASRPRTSVFNEQYFGPGTRLTVT.

This clone was counted a single time. In the same sample, other DNA sequences code for this CDR3. This chain joins TRBV5-1 and TRBJ2-2, with D uncertain. The CDR3 covers 13 residues. Germline lookup yields CDR1 SGHRS and CDR2 YFSETQ. Trimming shortened V by 1 base and J by 4 bases, and 5 bases separated the two germline ends. Here the CDR3 reads CASSLRPTGELFF. The CDR3 coding sequence is TGCGCCAGCAGCTTGAGACCCACCGGGGAGCTGTTTTTT.

The chain uses TRBV6-5 and TRBJ2-5; D is possibly TRBD2 (5 bases). CDR1 is MNHEY and CDR2 is SVGAGI in the germline V gene. This CDR3 has 16 residues. Trimming shortened V by 1 base and J by 5 bases, and 17 bases separated the two germline ends. This chain's CDR3 is CASSYYRVARGETQYF. The CDR3 DNA sequence: TGTGCCAGCAGTTACTATAGGGTGGCGCGAGGGGAGACCCAGTACTTC.

This chain links TRBV2 with TRBJ1-5, with D tentatively TRBD1 (6 bases). In germline, CDR1 is SNHLY, CDR2 FYNNEI. The CDR3 totals 14 residues. The V gene lost 6 bases and the J gene lost 9 bases, with 18 bases spanning the gap. The CDR3 nucleotides are TGTGCCAGCAGAAGACAGGCCTCCTCGTCGCCCCAGCATTTT. Translating gives CASRRQASSSPQHF.

This clone was seen ten or more times. CDR3 bases: TGTGCCAGCAGCCAAGGGGTTATCGGGGAGCTGTTTTTT. This gives the protein CASSQGVIGELFF. V is TRBV14 and J is TRBJ2-2, with unresolved D. Germline CDR1 SGHDN, CDR2 FVKESK. The CDR3 length is 13 residues. The ends were cut back, 1 base at V and 7 bases at J, with 7 bases in the middle. Full variable domain (rest looked up from reference TRBV14 and TRBJ2-2): EAGVTQFPSHSVIEKGQTVTLRCDPISGHDNLYWYRRVMGKEIKFLLHFVKESKQDESGMPNNRFLAERTGGTYSTLKVQPAELEDSGVYFCASSQGVIGELFFGEGSRLTVL.

To note about this clone: This sequence is one base from a far larger clone and is likely a read error. V and J are TRBV2 and TRBJ2-7, with D possibly matching TRBD2 (5 bases). Between the trimmed V and J ends, which lost 6 bases and 11 bases, there was a span of 17 bases. Per germline, CDR1 SNHLY and CDR2 FYNNEI. CDR3 size: 12 residues. Written as DNA, the CDR3 is TGTGCCAGCAGCCGGGATCCTACGAGCAAGTACTTC. This gives the protein CASSRDPTSKYF.

The rearrangement links TRBV6-1 to TRBJ2-1, with TRBD2 matching 9 bases. After removal of 8 bases from V and 4 bases from J, the junction contained 3 bases not matched to a gene. Germline V CDR1 and CDR2: MNHNS, SASEGT. This CDR3 spans 13 amino acids. The CDR3 reads CASVSGGYNEQFF. The CDR3 nucleotides are TGTGCCAGCGTGAGCGGGGGGTACAATGAGCAGTTCTTC.

The V call is TRBV7-9, the J call TRBJ2-7, with D uncertain. CDR3 length: 13 amino acids. The ends were cut back, 1 base at V and 6 bases at J, with 10 bases in the middle. Germline values: CDR1 SEHNR, CDR2 FQNEAQ (reference sequence). CDR3 amino acids: CASSLESLGEQYF. The CDR3 coding sequence is TGTGCCAGCAGCTTAGAAAGTCTTGGCGAGCAGTACTTC.